This TCR beta chain was recovered during a study of shared clonotypes between healthy human individuals. Across the whole study: Contributing individuals were two females and a few males aged 18 to 49.

V was cut by 3 bases and J by 0 bases, with 9 bases left in between. This CDR3 has 14 residues. The V gene's germline CDR1 is MNHNY and CDR2 SVGAGI (reference sequence). Using immunoSEQ multiplex PCR, the repertoire was profiled, and TCRdb retains in-frame clones only, with some absent. Here the sample spans over a million clones, about 75% being singletons. This receptor was taken from a young man in good health. Sequenced sample: memory CD4+ T cells sorted from blood. Regarding subset: CD45RA-negative fraction. This chain links TRBV6-6 with TRBJ2-7; possible D gene TRBD1, 5 bases. In DNA, the CDR3 is TGTGCCAGCAGTTATCAGGGCTCCTCCTACGAGCAGTACTTC. It specifies CASSYQGSSYEQYF.